This T cell receptor beta chain was documented in a study of CD8 T cells in Susac syndrome. CDR3 length equals 16 residues. The germline V gene has CDR1 PRHDT and CDR2 FYEKMQ (reference sequence). Losses at the gene ends were 5 bases for V and 3 bases for J; bases not matched to a gene: 9. cDNA came from 0.5 to 1 ug RNA primed by random hexamers. The CDR3 of TCR beta was amplified by immunoSEQ multiplex PCR across 54 Vbeta and 13 Jbeta. From the immunoSEQ multiplex PCR reads, TCRdb called clonotypes with MiXCR, one entry per CDR3 protein. The sample lists 80,000 to 95,000 distinct CDR3 sequences; 94% were seen once.

The chain combines TRBV13 with TRBJ2-3; TRBD1 matches 9 bases. The TCR originated in a human donor with Susac syndrome. Sample: CD8+ T cells from PBMCs. CDR3 residues: CASSPTQGARTDTQYF. The CDR3, as DNA: TGTGCCAGCAGCCCAACACAGGGGGCGAGGACAGATACGCAGTATTTT.